This T cell receptor beta chain was sequenced during a study of blood T cell repertoires in COVID-19. Using immunoSEQ multiplex PCR, the repertoire was profiled, and TCRdb retains in-frame clones only, with some absent. The sample lists some 120,000 clones; 85% to 90% were seen once. Germline CDR1 MNHEY, CDR2 SMNVEV (reference sequence). V shed 3 bases, J shed 4 bases, and the junction held 8 bases outside the gene matches. This CDR3 has 16 residues. This rearrangement joins TRBV27 to TRBJ2-3; 9 bases agree with TRBD1. This clonotype was sampled from a human donor in a cohort sampled during active COVID-19. What was sequenced was peripheral blood. This CDR3 reads CASSFIMTGGPDTQYF. As DNA, the CDR3 is TGTGCCAGCAGTTTCATAATGACAGGGGGACCAGATACGCAGTATTTT.